One sample yielded the 3 T cell receptor beta chains listed below, sequenced in a study of blood T cell repertoires in COVID-19. The assay was immunoSEQ multiplex PCR, and TCRdb's table has in-frame clones only and misses some. The table has under 250,000 clones, more than 85% seen once. The sequencing input was peripheral blood. Source of these receptors: a man aged 55 to 70 with COVID-19, enrolled during active disease.

The chain couples TRBV28 to TRBJ2-1; D not certain. The CDR3 loop spans 13 amino acids. In germline, CDR1 is MDHEN, CDR2 SYDVKM. The V end lost 5 bases, the J end lost 0 bases, and 5 bases lay between the germline ends. The CDR3 DNA is TGTGCCAGCAGTATGAGCTCCTACAATGAGCAGTTCTTC. Protein sequence: CASSMSSYNEQFF.

The CDR3 coding sequence is TGTGCCAGCAGCCCCCCCTGGCGGGGGGGAAATACGCAGTATTTT. Translated, it gives CASSPPWRGGNTQYF. This chain joins TRBV5-4 and TRBJ2-3; 9 bases are a match to TRBD2. The CDR3 covers 15 residues. Germline V CDR1 and CDR2: SGHNT, YYREEE (reference sequence). The junction had 10 bases not matched to a gene; V was cut back by 4 bases and J by 7 bases.

The V and J genes are TRBV12-3 or TRBV12-4 and TRBJ2-1; D gene ambiguous. Trimming took off 5 bases at V and 10 bases at J, with 12 bases between the two ends. The CDR3 consists of 12 residues. CDR3 coding DNA: TGTGCCAGCAGTCCCGCAACAGACGAGCAGTTCTTC. Encoded protein: CASSPATDEQFF.